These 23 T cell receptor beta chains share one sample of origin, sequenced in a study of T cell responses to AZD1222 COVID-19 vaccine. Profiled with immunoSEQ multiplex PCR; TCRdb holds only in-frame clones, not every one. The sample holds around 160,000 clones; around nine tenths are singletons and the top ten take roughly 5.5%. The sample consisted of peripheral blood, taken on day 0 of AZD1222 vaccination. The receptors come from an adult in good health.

DNA of the CDR3: TGTGCCAGCAGCTCTGCGTTAAACAATGAGCAGTTCTTC. As protein: CASSSALNNEQFF. V is TRBV5-4 and J is TRBJ2-1; no clear D. The V end lost 3 bases, the J end lost 5 bases, and 9 bases lay between the germline ends. Germline V gives CDR1 SGHNT, CDR2 YYREEE (reference sequence). The CDR3 extends over 13 amino acids.

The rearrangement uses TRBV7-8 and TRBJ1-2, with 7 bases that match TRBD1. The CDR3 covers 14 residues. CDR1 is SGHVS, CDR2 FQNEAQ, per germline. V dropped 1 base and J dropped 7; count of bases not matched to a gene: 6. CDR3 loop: CASSLDRGVSGYTF. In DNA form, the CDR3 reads TGTGCCAGCAGCTTAGACAGGGGCGTTTCTGGCTACACCTTC.

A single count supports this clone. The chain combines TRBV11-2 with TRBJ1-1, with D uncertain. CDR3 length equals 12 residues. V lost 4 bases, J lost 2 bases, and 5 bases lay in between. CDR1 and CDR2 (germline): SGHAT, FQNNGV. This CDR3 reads CASSYRNTEAFF. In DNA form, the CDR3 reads TGTGCCAGCAGCTACAGAAACACTGAAGCTTTCTTT.

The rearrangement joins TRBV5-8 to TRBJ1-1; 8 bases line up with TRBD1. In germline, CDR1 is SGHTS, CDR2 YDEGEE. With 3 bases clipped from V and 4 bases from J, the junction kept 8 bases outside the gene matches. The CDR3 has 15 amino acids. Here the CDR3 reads CASSWTGFGVTEAFF. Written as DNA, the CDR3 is TGTGCCAGCAGCTGGACAGGGTTCGGGGTCACTGAAGCTTTCTTT.

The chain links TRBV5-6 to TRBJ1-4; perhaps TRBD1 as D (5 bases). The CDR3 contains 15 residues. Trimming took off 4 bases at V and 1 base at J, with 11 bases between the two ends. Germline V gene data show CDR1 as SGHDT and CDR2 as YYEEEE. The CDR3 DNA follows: TGTGCCAGCAGCAGGTACACAGGAACTAATGAAAAACTGTTTTTT. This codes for CASSRYTGTNEKLFF.

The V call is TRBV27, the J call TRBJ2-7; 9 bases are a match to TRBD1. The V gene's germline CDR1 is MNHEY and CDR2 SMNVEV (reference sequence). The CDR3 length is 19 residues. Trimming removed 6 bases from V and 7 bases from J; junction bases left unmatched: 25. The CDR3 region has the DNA TGTGCCAGCAGCCCCAAATCGACAGGGGGGAGTAGTATACTTTGGGAGCAGTACTTC. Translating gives CASSPKSTGGSSILWEQYF.

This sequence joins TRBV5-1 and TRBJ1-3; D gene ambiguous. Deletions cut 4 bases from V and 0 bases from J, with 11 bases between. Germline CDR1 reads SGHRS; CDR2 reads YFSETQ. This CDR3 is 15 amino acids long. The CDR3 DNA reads TGCGCCAGCAGCCAGGCGACGGGCTCTGGAAACACCATATATTTT. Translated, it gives CASSQATGSGNTIYF.

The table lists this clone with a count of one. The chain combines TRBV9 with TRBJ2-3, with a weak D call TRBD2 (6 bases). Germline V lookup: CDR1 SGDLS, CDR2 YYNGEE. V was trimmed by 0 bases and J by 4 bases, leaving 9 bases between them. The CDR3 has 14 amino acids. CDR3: CASSVELAADTQYF. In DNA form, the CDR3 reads TGTGCCAGCAGCGTAGAACTAGCAGCAGATACGCAGTATTTT.

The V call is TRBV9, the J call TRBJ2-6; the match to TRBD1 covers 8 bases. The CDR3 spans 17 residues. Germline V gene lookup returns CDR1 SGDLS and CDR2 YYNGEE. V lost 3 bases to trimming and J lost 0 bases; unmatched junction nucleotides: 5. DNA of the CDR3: TGTGCCAGCAGCGAGGACAGGGCCCCCTCTGGGGCCAACGTCCTGACTTTC. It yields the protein CASSEDRAPSGANVLTF. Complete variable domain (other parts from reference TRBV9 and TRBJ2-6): DSGVTQTPKHLITATGQRVTLRCSPRSGDLSVYWYQQSLDQGLQFLIQYYNGEERAKGNILERFSAQQFPDLHSELNLSSLELGDSALYFCASSEDRAPSGANVLTFGAGSRLTVL.

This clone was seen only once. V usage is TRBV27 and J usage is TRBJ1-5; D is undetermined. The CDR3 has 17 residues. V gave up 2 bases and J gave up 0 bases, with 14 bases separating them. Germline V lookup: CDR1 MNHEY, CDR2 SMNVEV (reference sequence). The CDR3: CASSLRATGNSNQPQHF. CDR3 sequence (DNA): TGTGCCAGCAGTTTACGGGCGACGGGGAATAGCAATCAGCCCCAGCATTTT.

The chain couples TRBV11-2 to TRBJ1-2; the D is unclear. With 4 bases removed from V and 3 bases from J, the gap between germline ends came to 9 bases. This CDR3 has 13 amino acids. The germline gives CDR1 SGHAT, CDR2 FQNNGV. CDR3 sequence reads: CASSYPRDYGYTF. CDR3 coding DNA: TGTGCCAGCAGCTACCCGCGGGACTATGGCTACACCTTC.

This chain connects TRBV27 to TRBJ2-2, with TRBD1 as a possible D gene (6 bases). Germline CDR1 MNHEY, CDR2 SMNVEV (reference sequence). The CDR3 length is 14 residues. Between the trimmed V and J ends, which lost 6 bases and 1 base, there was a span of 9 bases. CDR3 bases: TGTGCCAGCAGATTCAGGGGGAACACCGGGGAGCTGTTTTTT. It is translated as CASRFRGNTGELFF.

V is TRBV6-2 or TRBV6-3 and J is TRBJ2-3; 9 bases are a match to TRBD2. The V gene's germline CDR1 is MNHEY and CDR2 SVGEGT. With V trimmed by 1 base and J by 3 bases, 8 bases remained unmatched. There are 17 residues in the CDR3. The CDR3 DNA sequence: TGTGCCAGCAGTTACTATTCGCGGGGGGGCCCAACAGATACGCAGTATTTT. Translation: CASSYYSRGGPTDTQYF.

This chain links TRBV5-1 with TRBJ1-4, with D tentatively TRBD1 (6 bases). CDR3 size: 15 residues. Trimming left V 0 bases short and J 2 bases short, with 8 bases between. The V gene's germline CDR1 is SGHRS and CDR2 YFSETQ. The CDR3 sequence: CASSLVGQTNEKLFF. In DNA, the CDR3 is TGCGCCAGCAGCTTGGTTGGACAGACTAATGAAAAACTGTTTTTT.

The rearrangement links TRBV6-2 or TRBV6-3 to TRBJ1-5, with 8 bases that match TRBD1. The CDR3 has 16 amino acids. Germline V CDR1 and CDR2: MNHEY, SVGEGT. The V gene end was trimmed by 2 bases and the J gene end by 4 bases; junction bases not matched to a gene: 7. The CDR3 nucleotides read TGTGCCAGCAGTTACGGCAGGGGGCCGGGGAATCAGCCCCAGCATTTT. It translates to CASSYGRGPGNQPQHF.

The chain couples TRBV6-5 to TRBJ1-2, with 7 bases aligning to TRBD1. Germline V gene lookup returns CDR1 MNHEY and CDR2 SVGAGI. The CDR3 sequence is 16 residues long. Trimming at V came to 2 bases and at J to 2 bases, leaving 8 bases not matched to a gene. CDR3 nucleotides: TGTGCCAGCAGTTACCACCTAAGGGGACAGAACTATGGCTACACCTTC. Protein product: CASSYHLRGQNYGYTF.

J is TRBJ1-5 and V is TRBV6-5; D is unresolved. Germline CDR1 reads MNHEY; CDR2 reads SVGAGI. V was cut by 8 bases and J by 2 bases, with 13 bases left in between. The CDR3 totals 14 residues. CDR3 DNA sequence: TGTGCCAGCTCGGGGAGGGAGGGCAATCAGCCCCAGCATTTT. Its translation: CASSGREGNQPQHF.

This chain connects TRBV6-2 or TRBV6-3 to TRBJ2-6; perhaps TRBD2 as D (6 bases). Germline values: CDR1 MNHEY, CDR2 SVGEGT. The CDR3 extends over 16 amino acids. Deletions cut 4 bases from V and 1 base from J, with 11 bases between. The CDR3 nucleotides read TGTGCCAGCAGTTCCAGGAGGGGATCTGGGGCCAACGTCCTGACTTTC. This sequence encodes CASSSRRGSGANVLTF.

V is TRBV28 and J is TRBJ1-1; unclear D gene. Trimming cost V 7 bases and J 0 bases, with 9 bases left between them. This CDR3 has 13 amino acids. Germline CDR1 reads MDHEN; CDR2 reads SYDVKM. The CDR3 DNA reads TGTGCCAGCAAGACGGACTTGAACACTGAAGCTTTCTTT. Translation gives CASKTDLNTEAFF.

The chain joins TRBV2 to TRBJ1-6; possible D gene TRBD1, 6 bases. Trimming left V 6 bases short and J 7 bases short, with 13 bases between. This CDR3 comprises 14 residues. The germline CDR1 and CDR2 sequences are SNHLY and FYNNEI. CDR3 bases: TGTGCCAGCAGAATACAGGGTTTGAATTCACCCCTCCACTTT. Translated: CASRIQGLNSPLHF.

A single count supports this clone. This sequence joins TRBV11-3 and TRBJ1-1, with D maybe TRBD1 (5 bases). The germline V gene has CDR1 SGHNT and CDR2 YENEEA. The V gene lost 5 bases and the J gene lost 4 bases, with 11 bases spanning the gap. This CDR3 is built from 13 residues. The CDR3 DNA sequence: TGTGCCAGCAGCCTAATGGGGGGCACTGAAGCTTTCTTT. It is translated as CASSLMGGTEAFF.

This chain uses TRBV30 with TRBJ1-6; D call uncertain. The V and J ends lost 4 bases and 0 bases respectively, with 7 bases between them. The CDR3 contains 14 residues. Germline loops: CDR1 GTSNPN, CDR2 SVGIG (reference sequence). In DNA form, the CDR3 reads TGTGCCTGGAAGTACGGCTCCTATAATTCACCCCTCCACTTT. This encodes CAWKYGSYNSPLHF. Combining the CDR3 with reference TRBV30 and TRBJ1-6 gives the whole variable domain SQTIHQWPATLVQPVGSPLSLECTVEGTSNPNLYWYRQAAGRGLQLLFYSVGIGQISSEVPQNLSASRPQDRQFILSSKKLLLSDSGFYLCAWKYGSYNSPLHFGNGTRLTVT.

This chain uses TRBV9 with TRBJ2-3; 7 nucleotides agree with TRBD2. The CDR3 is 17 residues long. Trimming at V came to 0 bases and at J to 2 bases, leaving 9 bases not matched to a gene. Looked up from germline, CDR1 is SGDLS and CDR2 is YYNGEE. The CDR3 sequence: CASSVALSGTITDTQYF. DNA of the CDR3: TGTGCCAGCAGCGTAGCCCTGTCCGGGACTATCACAGATACGCAGTATTTT.